This entry features one T cell receptor (beta chain) sequence. As yet, its antigen is unknown. The data belong to a study of cytomegalovirus exposure and HLA in healthy donors. Study-level findings and limits: Within the data, a cluster of highly shared sequence variants was likely a sequencing artifact. Among TCR beta chains of equal frequency, HLA-associated ones were more clonally expanded in a later analysis.

The study ran its PCR with 60 Vbeta and 13 Jbeta primers. The table came from immunoSEQ multiplex PCR; TCRdb's copy has only in-frame clones and leaves some out. The repertoire holds under 150,000 clones, with approximately 80% as singletons. J lost 1 base, V lost 0 bases, and 6 bases had no gene match. The CDR3 has 18 amino acids. Per the germline V gene, CDR1 is SGHRS and CDR2 is YFSETQ. Each of the donors was a healthy bone marrow donor. The rearrangement links TRBV5-1 to TRBJ2-5; 13 bases align to TRBD2. Sequenced sample: PBMCs. This receptor was identified in a girl aged 2-15 years in good health and CMV-seronegative. CDR3 DNA: TGCGCCAGCAGCTTGGTCCGACTAGCGGGAGGACCCCAAGAGACCCAGTACTTC. Translating gives CASSLVRLAGGPQETQYF.